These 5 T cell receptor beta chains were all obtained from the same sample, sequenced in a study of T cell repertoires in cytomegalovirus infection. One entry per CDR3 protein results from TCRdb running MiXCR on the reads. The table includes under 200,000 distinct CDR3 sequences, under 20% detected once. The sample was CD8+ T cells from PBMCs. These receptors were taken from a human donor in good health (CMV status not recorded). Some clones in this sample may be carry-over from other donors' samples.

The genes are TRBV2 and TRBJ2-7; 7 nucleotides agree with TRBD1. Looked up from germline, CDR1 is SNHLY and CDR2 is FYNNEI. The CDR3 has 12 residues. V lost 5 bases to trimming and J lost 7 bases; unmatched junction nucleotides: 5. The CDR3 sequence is CASSFNRGEQYF. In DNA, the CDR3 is TGTGCCAGCAGTTTCAACAGGGGAGAGCAGTACTTC.

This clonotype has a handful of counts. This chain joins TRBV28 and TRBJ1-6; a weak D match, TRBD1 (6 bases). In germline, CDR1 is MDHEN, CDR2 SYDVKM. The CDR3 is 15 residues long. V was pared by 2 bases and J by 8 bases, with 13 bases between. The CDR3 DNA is TGTGCCAGCAGTTTAAGTCAGGGGATGGATTCACCCCTCCACTTT. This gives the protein CASSLSQGMDSPLHF.

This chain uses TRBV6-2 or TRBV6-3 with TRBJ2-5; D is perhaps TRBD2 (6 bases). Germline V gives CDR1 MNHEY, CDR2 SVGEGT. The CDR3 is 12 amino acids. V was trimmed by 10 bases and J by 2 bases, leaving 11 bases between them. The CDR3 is CATGTPQETQYF. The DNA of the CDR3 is TGTGCCACCGGGACTCCGCAAGAGACCCAGTACTTC.

CDR3 region: CASSPRHGYEQYF. CDR3 nucleotide sequence: TGTGCCAGCAGCCCTAGACATGGTTACGAGCAGTACTTC. The chain recombines TRBV12-3 or TRBV12-4 with TRBJ2-7; D call uncertain. The CDR3 contains 13 residues. V lost 6 bases to trimming and J lost 4 bases, with 13 bases between them.

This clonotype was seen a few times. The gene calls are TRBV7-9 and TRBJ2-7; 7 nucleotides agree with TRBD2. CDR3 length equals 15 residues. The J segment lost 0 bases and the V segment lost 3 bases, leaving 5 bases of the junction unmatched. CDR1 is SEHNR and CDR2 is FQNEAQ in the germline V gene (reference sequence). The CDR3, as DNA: TGTGCCAGCAGCTTCCGGGCTAGCGGCTCCTACGAGCAGTACTTC. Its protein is CASSFRASGSYEQYF.